This T cell receptor (beta chain) is from a study of T cells in tuberculosis. Study at large: CD1B tetramers identified T cells specific for mycobacterial lipid GMM. Samples predate treatment or fall within its first 7 days. Study outcomes and limitations: Shorter CDR3-alpha in active tuberculosis partly drove smaller distances.

Measured with immunoSEQ multiplex PCR; TCRdb has only the in-frame clones, and not every one. The sample carries tens of thousands of clones, 92% recorded once. The CDR3 loop spans 13 amino acids. Trimming removed 3 bases at V and 4 bases at J, with 9 bases between. Germline V gene sequence: CDR1 MRHNA, CDR2 SNTAGT. On this clone: Its antigen is not known.

Stated time point: new active TB diagnosis, blood taken before or within 7 days of starting treatment. J is TRBJ1-1 and V is TRBV6-4; possibly TRBD1 for D (6 bases). The sequence was collected from an adult with tuberculosis. Some clones in this sample may be carry-over from other donors' samples. Sample: PBMCs, taken at tuberculosis diagnosis. CDR3 DNA: TGTGCCAGCAGTGAACAGGGTTCCACTGAAGCTTTCTTT. Translated: CASSEQGSTEAFF.